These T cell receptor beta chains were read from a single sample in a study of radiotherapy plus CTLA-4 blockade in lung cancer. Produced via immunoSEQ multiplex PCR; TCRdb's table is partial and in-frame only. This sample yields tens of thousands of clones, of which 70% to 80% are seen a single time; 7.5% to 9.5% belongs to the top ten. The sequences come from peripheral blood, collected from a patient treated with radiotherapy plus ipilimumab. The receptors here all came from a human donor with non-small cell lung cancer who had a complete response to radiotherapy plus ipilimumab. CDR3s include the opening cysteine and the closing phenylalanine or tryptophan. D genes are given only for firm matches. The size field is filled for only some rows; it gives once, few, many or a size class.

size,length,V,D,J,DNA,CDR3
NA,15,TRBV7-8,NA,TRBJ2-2,TGTGCCAGCAGCTTACGCCAGACAAACACCGGGGAGCTGTTTTTT,CASSLRQTNTGELFF
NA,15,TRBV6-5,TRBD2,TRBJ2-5,TGTGCCAGCAGTTCCTTAGCGGGGGTAAGAGAGACCCAGTACTTC,CASSSLAGVRETQYF
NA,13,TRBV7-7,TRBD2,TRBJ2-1,TGTGCTAGCAGCTTGGGACTAGCGGGTGAGCAGTTCTTC,CASSLGLAGEQFF
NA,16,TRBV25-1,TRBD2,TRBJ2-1,TGTGCCAGCAGTGAATACGCGGGGGGTAACTACAATGAGCAGTTCTTC,CASSEYAGGNYNEQFF
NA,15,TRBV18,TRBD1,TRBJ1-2,TGTGCCAGCTCTTGGGACAGGGCTATATTATCTGGCTACACCTTC,CASSWDRAILSGYTF
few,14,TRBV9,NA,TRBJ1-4,TGTGCCAGCAGCGCAGGAACAACTAATGAAAAACTGTTTTTT,CASSAGTTNEKLFF
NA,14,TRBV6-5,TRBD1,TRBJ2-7,TGTGCCAGCAGTTACGCGACAGGGGTCTACGAGCAGTACTTC,CASSYATGVYEQYF
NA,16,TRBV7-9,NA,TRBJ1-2,TGTGCCAGCAGCTTAGCACCTCTACGGACAGAGTATGGCTACACCTTC,CASSLAPLRTEYGYTF
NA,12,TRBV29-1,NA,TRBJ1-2,TGCAGCGTTGTGCGGGGGGCGCAGGGCTACACCTTC,CSVVRGAQGYTF
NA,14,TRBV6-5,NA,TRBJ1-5,TGTGCCAGCAGCGCCGACACCAGCAATCAGCCCCAGCATTTT,CASSADTSNQPQHF
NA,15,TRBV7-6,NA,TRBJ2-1,TGTGCCAGCAGCCCTAGGACTTACTCCTACAATGAGCAGTTCTTC,CASSPRTYSYNEQFF
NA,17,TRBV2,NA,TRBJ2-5,TGTGCCAGCAGTGAAGGATGGGGGGGCGGTCCACAAGAGACCCAGTACTTC,CASSEGWGGGPQETQYF
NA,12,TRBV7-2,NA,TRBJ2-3,TGTGCCAGCAGCTTTCCGGGAGATACGCAGTATTTT,CASSFPGDTQYF
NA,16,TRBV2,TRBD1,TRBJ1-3,TGTGCCAGCAGGGGATCGGTGGGGACAGGGGCAAACACCATATATTTT,CASRGSVGTGANTIYF
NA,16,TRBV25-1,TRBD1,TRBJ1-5,TGTGCCAGCAGTTCAGGGGGATCGAGTAGCAATCAGCCCCAGCATTTT,CASSSGGSSSNQPQHF
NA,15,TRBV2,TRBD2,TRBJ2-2,TGTGCCAGCAGTGATGGCCTAGCGGGGGACGGGGAGCTGTTTTTT,CASSDGLAGDGELFF
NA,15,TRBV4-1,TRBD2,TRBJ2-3,TGCGCCAGCAAAGTCGGACTAGCTATCACAGATACGCAGTATTTT,CASKVGLAITDTQYF
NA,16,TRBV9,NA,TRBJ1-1,TGTGCCAGCAGCGTAGGGTCAGGGTCTGTGAACACTGAAGCTTTCTTT,CASSVGSGSVNTEAFF